A single sample gave rise to the 28 T cell receptor beta chains below, sequenced in a study of regulatory T cells in long-lasting Graves disease. Documented time point: newly diagnosed GD, antithyroid drugs for less than 3 months. RNA isolated from PBMCs was used to make the TCR library. Arm-PCR of CDR3 regions and iRepertoire HTBI primers were the basis on which TCR beta libraries were built. MiXCR, applied by TCRdb to the multiplex PCR reads, yields one record per CDR3 protein. The profile shows 530,000 or so distinct CDR3 sequences, roughly 16% of them singletons. The same sample was also studied in work on T cells in Graves' hyperthyroidism and ophthalmopathy.

The specimen comprised peripheral blood mononuclear cells (PBMCs), sampled at new diagnosis, from a patient treated with antithyroid drugs. The receptors come from a man younger than 30 with Graves disease.

This clonotype was seen a few times. The gene calls are TRBV18 and TRBJ2-5, with 7 bases fitting TRBD1. The V and J ends lost 0 bases and 7 bases, in that order; junction bases with no gene match: 8. The germline V gene has CDR1 KGHSH and CDR2 LQKENI. The CDR3 length is 15 residues. The CDR3 DNA follows: TGTGCCAGCTCACCACCGGGAACAGGGGTGGGGACCCAGTACTTC. Translating gives CASSPPGTGVGTQYF.

In this sample, this clonotype turned up many times. The chain links TRBV3-1 to TRBJ1-1; D is possibly TRBD1 (5 bases). This CDR3 has 14 residues. The germline V and J ends were trimmed by 4 bases and 0 bases, with 9 bases remaining between them. Germline CDR1 and CDR2: LGHDT and YNNKEL (reference sequence). Here the CDR3 DNA reads TGTGCCAGCAGCCCAATGACAGTGAACACTGAAGCTTTCTTT. Residues: CASSPMTVNTEAFF.

This clonotype was recorded many times. This chain uses TRBV28 with TRBJ2-7; weak D call: TRBD2 (6 bases). Per the germline V gene, CDR1 is MDHEN and CDR2 is SYDVKM. The ends were cut back, 7 bases at V and 6 bases at J, with 22 bases in the middle. The CDR3 is 15 amino acids. CDR3 in DNA: TGTGCCAGCACCAAACGGGGACTCTTACCCCCCGAGCAGTACTTC. The encoded protein is CASTKRGLLPPEQYF.

The chain is built from TRBV6-5 and TRBJ2-5; tentative D call: TRBD1 (5 bases). V lost 0 bases and J 5 bases, leaving 13 bases between the germline ends. CDR3 size: 15 residues. CDR1 and CDR2 from the germline V gene are MNHEY and SVGAGI. Here the CDR3 reads CASSYSSTGWETQYF. The CDR3 bases are TGTGCCAGCAGTTACTCGAGCACAGGCTGGGAGACCCAGTACTTC.

This clonotype was found many times. The chain is built from TRBV27 and TRBJ1-4; D is possibly TRBD1 (5 bases). V shed 6 bases and J shed 8 bases, with 13 bases lying between them. CDR3 length equals 13 residues. Germline V lookup: CDR1 MNHEY, CDR2 SMNVEV (reference sequence). CDR3 in DNA: TGTGCCAGCAGGGGGGGGTCCGCAGAAAAACTGTTTTTT. This codes for CASRGGSAEKLFF.

This clonotype was detected a few times. A much larger clone sits a single nucleotide away, making a read error possible. The rearrangement joins TRBV28 to TRBJ1-5; TRBD1 aligns across 12 bases. CDR1 and CDR2 from the germline V gene are MDHEN and SYDVKM. The CDR3 has 17 amino acids. The V and J ends lost 7 bases and 6 bases, in that order; junction bases with no gene match: 13. Here the CDR3 DNA reads TGTGCCAGCAATCTTTTTGGGGGACAGGGGGCTGGTCAGCCCCAGCATTTT. Translated, it gives CASNLFGGQGAGQPQHF.

The sample holds many counts of this clonotype. The chain is built from TRBV7-9 and TRBJ2-2; D call uncertain. The V and J ends lost 1 base and 8 bases respectively, with 2 bases between them. This CDR3 has 11 amino acids. Germline V lookup: CDR1 SEHNR, CDR2 FQNEAQ (reference sequence). The CDR3 nucleotides are TGTGCCAGCAGCTTAGATGGGGAGCTGTTTTTT. Translated, it gives CASSLDGELFF.

There are many counts of this clonotype. V and J are TRBV5-1 and TRBJ2-1; 13 nucleotides agree with TRBD2. The CDR3 sequence is 16 residues long. CDR1 is SGHRS, CDR2 YFSETQ, per germline. With 5 bases clipped from V and 7 bases from J, the junction kept 9 bases outside the gene matches. The CDR3 DNA is TGCGCCAGCAGTTTTCCCGGACTAGCGGGAGTGAATGAGCAGTTCTTC. Amino acids: CASSFPGLAGVNEQFF. Looking up the rest from reference TRBV5-1 and TRBJ2-1 gives the full variable domain: KAGVTQTPRYLIKTRGQQVTLSCSPISGHRSVSWYQQTPGQGLQFLFEYFSETQRNKGNFPGRFSGRQFSNSRSEMNVSTLELGDSALYLCASSFPGLAGVNEQFFGPGTRLTVL.

This clonotype was observed a handful of times. Written as DNA, the CDR3 is TGTGCCAGCAGTGCAGGGAATAGCAATCAGCCCCAGCATTTT. This encodes CASSAGNSNQPQHF. The chain combines TRBV2 with TRBJ1-5; perhaps TRBD1 as D (5 bases). The germline CDR1 and CDR2 sequences are SNHLY and FYNNEI. The CDR3 contains 14 residues. V was trimmed by 4 bases and J by 0 bases, leaving 7 bases between them.

This clonotype was picked up many times. The J gene is TRBJ2-7, the V gene TRBV30; unclear D gene. The CDR3 sequence is 15 residues long. V lost 3 bases and J 1 base, leaving 16 bases between the germline ends. CDR1 GTSNPN and CDR2 SVGIG come from the germline V gene (reference sequence). CDR3 amino acids: CAWRPVSTVSYEQYF. CDR3 DNA: TGTGCCTGGAGGCCCGTTTCGACTGTTTCCTACGAGCAGTACTTC.

This clonotype was counted between two and nine times. The chain is built from TRBV4-1 and TRBJ1-5; D perhaps matches TRBD1 (6 bases). Trimming cost V 2 bases and J 4 bases, with 12 bases left between them. CDR1 and CDR2 (germline): MGHRA, YSYEKL. This CDR3 has 15 amino acids. The chain's CDR3 is CASSQRGHPNQPQHF. The CDR3 bases are TGCGCCAGCAGCCAAAGGGGACACCCAAATCAGCCCCAGCATTTT.

This chain connects TRBV27 to TRBJ2-2; D unresolved. Germline CDR1 and CDR2: MNHEY and SMNVEV (reference sequence). The CDR3 is made up of 11 amino acids. Trimming took 4 bases from V and 6 from J, leaving 3 bases between them. CDR3 sequence: CASSSSGELFF. CDR3 coding DNA: TGTGCCAGCAGTTCCTCCGGGGAGCTGTTTTTT.

This clonotype was seen ten or more times. CDR3 nucleotide sequence: TGTGCCAGCAGTCACCGACAGGGTAATGAAAAACTGTTTTTT. This codes for CASSHRQGNEKLFF. J is TRBJ1-4 and V is TRBV6-2 or TRBV6-3; 7 bases agree with TRBD1. The CDR3 contains 14 residues. Germline V gene lookup returns CDR1 MNHEY and CDR2 SVGEGT. Germline trimming cut 5 bases from V and 4 bases from J; bases unmatched to any gene: 4.

At least ten counts were recorded for this clonotype. The chain carries TRBV20-1 and TRBJ2-5; possibly TRBD1 for D (6 bases). Trimming left V 0 bases short and J 4 bases short, with 9 bases between. Looked up from germline, CDR1 is DFQATT and CDR2 is SNEGSKA (reference sequence). The CDR3 has 13 residues. CDR3 region: CSARDYRAETQYF. The CDR3 bases are TGCAGTGCTAGAGATTACAGGGCAGAGACCCAGTACTTC.

There are a few counts of this clonotype. The chain recombines TRBV15 with TRBJ2-1, with D perhaps matching TRBD1 (6 bases). Trimming pared 5 bases from V and 2 bases from J, leaving 7 bases between. The germline CDR1 and CDR2 sequences are LNHNV and YYDKDF (reference sequence). This CDR3 has 13 residues. The CDR3, as DNA: TGTGCCACCAGCGGACAGACCTACAATGAGCAGTTCTTC. Residues: CATSGQTYNEQFF.

The V gene is TRBV3-1, the J gene TRBJ2-3; the D call may be TRBD1 or TRBD2 (5 bases each). The germline gives CDR1 LGHDT, CDR2 YNNKEL (reference sequence). V dropped 1 base and J dropped 2 bases, with 10 bases sitting between them. This CDR3 has 15 amino acids. CDR3 sequence (DNA): TGTGCCAGCAGCCAAGGGGGACGGAACACAGATACGCAGTATTTT. Translating gives CASSQGGRNTDTQYF.

This clonotype has a count of ten or more. The chain joins TRBV28 to TRBJ2-5; 7 positions match TRBD1. CDR1 and CDR2 (germline): MDHEN, SYDVKM. CDR3 length equals 13 residues. Trimming cost V 5 bases and J 4 bases; bases outside gene matches: 4. Here the CDR3 reads CASSDRAGETQYF. CDR3 coding DNA: TGTGCCAGCAGTGACAGGGCGGGAGAGACCCAGTACTTC. The whole variable domain, remainder taken from reference TRBV28 and TRBJ2-5, is DVKVTQSSRYLVKRTGEKVFLECVQDMDHENMFWYRQDPGLGLRLIYFSYDVKMKEKGDIPEGYSVSREKKERFSLILESASTNQTSMYLCASSDRAGETQYFGPGTRLLVL.

This chain joins TRBV28 and TRBJ2-4, with 7 bases aligning to TRBD1. The germline CDR1 and CDR2 sequences are MDHEN and SYDVKM. The CDR3 consists of 15 residues. J lost 6 bases, V lost 2 bases, and 7 bases had no gene match. DNA of the CDR3: TGTGCCAGCAGTTTAGGGGCAGGGGGTGTAAACATTCAGTACTTC. This translates into CASSLGAGGVNIQYF.

This clonotype has a count of ten or more. This rearrangement joins TRBV10-2 to TRBJ1-1; D is unresolved. The CDR3 is made up of 16 amino acids. Trimming removed 6 bases from V and 1 base from J, with 18 bases in between. Per the germline V gene, CDR1 is WSHSY and CDR2 is SAAADI. CDR3: CASRRTVRTQNTEAFF. In DNA form, the CDR3 reads TGCGCCAGCAGAAGAACCGTCCGGACGCAGAACACTGAAGCTTTCTTT.

This clonotype was seen at least ten times. The genes are TRBV29-1 and TRBJ1-2; D possibly corresponds to TRBD1 (5 bases). Germline values: CDR1 SQVTM, CDR2 ANQGSEA. The CDR3 length is 12 residues. V lost 7 bases, J lost 3 bases, and 12 bases lay in between. CDR3 sequence reads: CSGGGDYYGYTF. Written as DNA, the CDR3 is TGCAGCGGCGGAGGGGATTACTATGGCTACACCTTC.

This clonotype was counted many times. V is TRBV6-5 and J is TRBJ1-2; TRBD1 matches at 7 bases. Germline loops: CDR1 MNHEY, CDR2 SVGAGI. Trimming took 0 bases from V and 4 from J; bases not matched to a gene: 5. CDR3 length: 15 residues. The CDR3 region is CASSYSEGGIYGYTF. DNA of the CDR3: TGTGCCAGCAGTTACTCGGAAGGGGGCATCTATGGCTACACCTTC.

The chain combines TRBV15 with TRBJ1-2, with D unclear. Trimming shortened V by 8 bases and J by 2 bases, and 12 bases separated the two germline ends. The CDR3 is 13 amino acids. Germline lookup yields CDR1 LNHNV and CDR2 YYDKDF (reference sequence). The CDR3 spells CATRGGSNYGYTF. CDR3 nucleotides: TGTGCCACCCGCGGCGGCTCGAACTATGGCTACACCTTC.

The sample holds many counts of this clonotype. The J gene is TRBJ2-1, the V gene TRBV2; tentative D call: TRBD2 (7 bases). Looked up from germline, CDR1 is SNHLY and CDR2 is FYNNEI. CDR3 length equals 13 residues. Trimming pared 8 bases from V and 4 bases from J, leaving 12 bases between. As DNA, the CDR3 is TGTGCCAGCCGGGAGGACAGATACAATGAGCAGTTCTTC. Translating it yields CASREDRYNEQFF.

This clonotype came up many times. This chain links TRBV2 with TRBJ2-7; D is unresolved. This CDR3 is built from 12 residues. Germline CDR1 SNHLY, CDR2 FYNNEI. Trimming removed 6 bases from V and 1 base from J, with 7 bases in between. This CDR3 reads CASRRDSYEQYF. CDR3 bases: TGTGCCAGCAGAAGAGATTCCTACGAGCAGTACTTC.

This clonotype was picked up a small number of times. DNA for the CDR3: TGTGCCAGCAGGCGGGCCCGGACAGATGAACGAGCTTTCTTT. It translates to CASRRARTDERAFF. The V gene is TRBV5-5, the J gene TRBJ1-1, with D perhaps matching TRBD1 (6 bases). Germline CDR1 and CDR2: SGHKS and YYEKEE (reference sequence). The CDR3 extends over 14 amino acids. Trimming left V 5 bases short and J 10 bases short, with 21 bases between.

This clonotype was observed a few times. J is TRBJ2-1 and V is TRBV19; D is possibly TRBD1 or TRBD2 (6 bases each). Deletions cut 8 bases from V and 4 bases from J, with 15 bases between. In germline, CDR1 is LNHDA, CDR2 SQIVND (reference sequence). This CDR3 spans 14 amino acids. In nucleotides, the CDR3 is TGTGCCAGTTTTAGCGGAGGGGGTTACAATGAGCAGTTCTTC. This translates into CASFSGGGYNEQFF. The complete variable domain, with remaining parts taken from reference TRBV19 and TRBJ2-1, reads DGGITQSPKYLFRKEGQNVTLSCEQNLNHDAMYWYRQDPGQGLRLIYYSQIVNDFQKGDIAEGYSVSREKKESFPLTVTSAQKNPTAFYLCASFSGGGYNEQFFGPGTRLTVL.

The chain employs TRBV11-1 and TRBJ2-7; no definite D call. Germline V CDR1 and CDR2: SGHAT, FQDESV (reference sequence). The CDR3 is made up of 15 amino acids. V lost 0 bases to trimming and J lost 3 bases, with 12 bases between them. The CDR3 region has the DNA TGTGCCAGCAGCTTAGCTGCCGTTAGGATCTACGAGCAGTACTTC. It encodes CASSLAAVRIYEQYF.

J is TRBJ2-7 and V is TRBV29-1, with 7 bases fitting TRBD1. The CDR3 covers 14 residues. The germline V gene has CDR1 SQVTM and CDR2 ANQGSEA. V lost 5 bases and J lost 1; bases outside the gene matches: 8. The CDR3 DNA sequence: TGCAGCGTTCTTCGCCTGGGACAGTCCTACGAGCAGTACTTC. Translation gives CSVLRLGQSYEQYF.